A single sample gave rise to the 19 T cell receptor beta chains below, sequenced in a study of cytomegalovirus exposure and HLA in healthy donors. Use of 60 Vbeta and 13 Jbeta primers characterized the PCR. Clones were read by immunoSEQ multiplex PCR, and TCRdb kept only the in-frame ones, dropping some. The top ten clones hold under 0.75% of a sample with 90,000 to 95,000 clones, around three quarters of them seen once. Sequencing input: PBMCs. All receptors derive from a man in his thirties or forties in good health and CMV-seronegative.

This chain joins TRBV7-2 and TRBJ2-1; D is unclear. Germline CDR1 reads SGHTA; CDR2 reads FQGNSA. Trimming took off 5 bases at V and 4 bases at J, with 12 bases between the two ends. The CDR3 is 14 amino acids. CDR3 bases: TGTGCCAGCAGCGAAAGCGAGATATACAATGAGCAGTTCTTC. It translates to CASSESEIYNEQFF.

The chain employs TRBV25-1 and TRBJ2-1; 8 bases are shared with TRBD2. CDR1 is MGHDK, CDR2 SYGVNS, per germline. J was trimmed by 9 bases and V by 5 bases; bases with no gene match: 15. The CDR3 is made up of 16 amino acids. CDR3 region: CASSPPGTRGVGEQFF. For the CDR3, the DNA is TGTGCCAGCAGTCCCCCCGGGACTAGGGGCGTTGGTGAGCAGTTCTTC.

The chain has TRBV7-2 and TRBJ2-3, with TRBD2 identical over 15 bases. The ends lost 9 bases at V and 2 bases at J; junction bases unmatched: 9. This CDR3 has 17 amino acids. Germline V gives CDR1 SGHTA, CDR2 FQGNSA. As DNA, the CDR3 is TGTGCCAGTACAATGGGGACTAGCGGGGGGTCCACAGATACGCAGTATTTT. This gives the protein CASTMGTSGGSTDTQYF.

The chain combines TRBV7-2 with TRBJ1-5; D is ambiguous. Germline V gene lookup returns CDR1 SGHTA and CDR2 FQGNSA. Trimming left V 7 bases short and J 1 base short, with 11 bases between. CDR3 length: 14 residues. In DNA form, the CDR3 reads TGTGCCAGCAAACCGGGAGCGAGCAATCAGCCCCAGCATTTT. This gives the protein CASKPGASNQPQHF.

The J gene is TRBJ2-5, the V gene TRBV5-1, with D maybe TRBD2 (6 bases). Trimming left V 2 bases short and J 5 bases short, with 13 bases between. CDR1 and CDR2 (germline): SGHRS, YFSETQ. The CDR3 contains 14 residues. In nucleotides, the CDR3 is TGCGCCAGCAGCTTAAGGACTAAAGGGGAGACCCAGTACTTC. Translation: CASSLRTKGETQYF.

J is TRBJ1-5 and V is TRBV15, with D tentatively TRBD1 (6 bases). The germline CDR1 and CDR2 sequences are LNHNV and YYDKDF (reference sequence). Trimming took off 0 bases at V and 0 bases at J, with 12 bases between the two ends. This CDR3 region has 17 residues. DNA for the CDR3: TGTGCCACCAGCAGAGACAGGGGAGAAATTAGCAATCAGCCCCAGCATTTT. It translates to CATSRDRGEISNQPQHF.

This clone was picked up a small number of times. This rearrangement joins TRBV6-5 to TRBJ1-1; the D gene is possibly TRBD1 (5 bases). Looked up from germline, CDR1 is MNHEY and CDR2 is SVGAGI. The length of the CDR3 is 13 residues. V lost 9 bases, J lost 10 bases, and 21 bases lay in between. The CDR3 region is CASQPRSGGGAFF. DNA for the CDR3: TGTGCCAGTCAACCAAGGAGCGGCGGGGGAGCTTTCTTT.

The V gene is TRBV11-2, the J gene TRBJ1-2, with D perhaps matching TRBD1 (5 bases). V was clipped by 4 bases and J by 13 bases, with 22 bases between them. CDR1 and CDR2 (germline): SGHAT, FQNNGV. This CDR3 has 14 amino acids. The CDR3 coding sequence is TGTGCCAGCAGCTACGACCCGCCACCGGGCAGGGTCACCTTC. Encoded protein: CASSYDPPPGRVTF.

The chain joins TRBV14 to TRBJ1-2; tentative D call: TRBD1 (5 bases). Looked up from germline, CDR1 is SGHDN and CDR2 is FVKESK. Trimming stripped 3 bases from V and 6 bases from J, with 8 bases between. This CDR3 has 12 amino acids. This CDR3 is CASSQSGNGYTF. The CDR3 nucleotides read TGTGCCAGCAGCCAGTCAGGGAATGGCTACACCTTC.

This clone occurred a few times. This sequence joins TRBV5-1 and TRBJ1-1; 7 nucleotides agree with TRBD1. The CDR3 covers 13 residues. Germline V gene sequence: CDR1 SGHRS, CDR2 YFSETQ. The CDR3 sequence: CSSQGGIATEAFF. The CDR3 DNA sequence: TGCTCTTCCCAGGGGGGTATAGCGACTGAAGCTTTCTTT.

CDR3 loop: CASSLNWGGATYGYTF. The CDR3 DNA reads as TGTGCCAGCAGCTTAAATTGGGGGGGCGCGACCTATGGCTACACCTTC. The V gene is TRBV7-9, the J gene TRBJ1-2; tentative D call: TRBD1 (6 bases). Per germline, CDR1 SEHNR and CDR2 FQNEAQ (reference sequence). V was shortened by 2 bases and J by 4 bases, with 17 bases between the two germline ends. This CDR3 is 16 amino acids long.

This chain joins TRBV14 and TRBJ1-2; 9 bases match TRBD1. The J segment lost 8 bases and the V segment lost 4 bases, leaving 11 bases of the junction unmatched. The CDR3 runs to 15 residues. The germline V gene encodes CDR1 SGHDN and CDR2 FVKESK. DNA for the CDR3: TGTGCCAGCAGCCGCCCCGGGACAGGGACGTACGGCTACACCTTC. It translates to CASSRPGTGTYGYTF.

This chain joins TRBV9 and TRBJ2-3; 8 bases are shared with TRBD1. Per germline, CDR1 SGDLS and CDR2 YYNGEE. V trimming: 7 bases; J trimming: 4 bases; junction bases outside the gene matches: 17. This CDR3 contains 17 residues. The CDR3 spells CASGFNKDRVKADTQYF. The CDR3 coding sequence is TGTGCCAGCGGGTTTAACAAGGACAGGGTTAAGGCAGATACGCAGTATTTT.

The genes are TRBV6-5 and TRBJ2-5; no clear D gene. CDR3 size: 14 residues. Trimming removed 10 bases from V and 4 bases from J, with 19 bases in between. The V gene's germline CDR1 is MNHEY and CDR2 SVGAGI. CDR3 in amino acids: CATAVERGTETQYF. CDR3 in DNA: TGTGCCACGGCCGTAGAGAGAGGCACAGAGACCCAGTACTTC.

This chain uses TRBV9 with TRBJ1-4; TRBD1 aligns across 10 bases. J lost 5 bases, V lost 0 bases, and 10 bases had no gene match. This CDR3 spans 18 amino acids. CDR1 SGDLS and CDR2 YYNGEE come from the germline V gene. In nucleotides, the CDR3 is TGTGCCAGCAGCGTAGAAGGTTCGACAGGGGGCGAGAATGAAAAACTGTTTTTT. This codes for CASSVEGSTGGENEKLFF.

V gene TRBV18 combines with J gene TRBJ2-1; 8 bases line up with TRBD1. Unmatched junction bases numbered 4, after V lost 0 bases and J lost 9 bases. The CDR3 totals 14 residues. Germline CDR1 reads KGHSH; CDR2 reads LQKENI. The CDR3 loop is CASSPPSTGGEQFF. CDR3 sequence (DNA): TGTGCCAGCTCACCACCGAGTACAGGGGGTGAGCAGTTCTTC.

This clone was found once. This chain joins TRBV29-1 and TRBJ2-7, with D possibly TRBD1 on 6 matching bases. Germline assignment: CDR1 SQVTM and CDR2 ANQGSEA. The V end was cut by 7 bases, the J end by 12 bases, with 25 bases between. The CDR3 has 13 residues. Here the CDR3 reads CSANEGWPGQPYF. The DNA for the CDR3 is TGCAGCGCTAATGAAGGATGGCCGGGACAACCGTACTTC.

The chain carries TRBV7-8 and TRBJ1-5, with D possibly TRBD1 on 6 matching bases. CDR3 size: 15 residues. Trimming took off 1 base at V and 3 bases at J, with 10 bases between the two ends. Germline V lookup: CDR1 SGHVS, CDR2 FQNEAQ. The chain's CDR3 is CASSLVGQTNQPQHF. The CDR3 DNA is TGTGCCAGCAGCTTAGTAGGACAGACCAATCAGCCCCAGCATTTT. Full variable domain (rest looked up from reference TRBV7-8 and TRBJ1-5): GAGVSQSPRYKVAKRGQDVALRCDPISGHVSLFWYQQALGQGPEFLTYFQNEAQLDKSGLPSDRFFAERPEGSVSTLKIQRTQQEDSAVYLCASSLVGQTNQPQHFGDGTRLSIL.

V is TRBV19 and J is TRBJ2-3; D is undetermined. Germline V lookup: CDR1 LNHDA, CDR2 SQIVND (reference sequence). The V end was cut by 3 bases, the J end by 0 bases, with 7 bases between. The CDR3 is 14 residues long. The CDR3 DNA is TGTGCCAGTAGTATCCTACGTAGCACAGATACGCAGTATTTT. It yields the protein CASSILRSTDTQYF.